This is a list of T cell receptor beta chains from one sample in a study of blood T cell repertoires in COVID-19. The assay was immunoSEQ multiplex PCR, and TCRdb's table has in-frame clones only and misses some. The repertoire includes under 300,000 clones, more than 70% of them detected once, and around 6% sits in the top ten. Sequencing was performed on peripheral blood. These TCRs come from an older man with acute or convalescent COVID-19. Both conserved end residues are part of each CDR3. The D gene is left open where the match is weak. Clone size, where shown, is once, few, many, or a class for clones that have expanded.

D gene,clone size,V gene,J gene,CDR3 DNA,CDR3 protein
TRBD1,few,TRBV6-1,TRBJ1-2,TGTGCCAGCAGTGAGGGGTACGGGACAGCTTATGGCTACACCTTC,CASSEGYGTAYGYTF
.,.,TRBV27,TRBJ1-1,TGTGCCAGCACCAGGGAGGGGGGGCGTATCGGTGAAGCTTTCTTT,CASTREGGRIGEAFF
TRBD1,once,TRBV2,TRBJ1-6,TGTGCCAGCAACATATCCCCGCAGGGGGGTAATGGCGATAATTCACCCCTCCACTTT,CASNISPQGGNGDNSPLHF
.,.,TRBV25-1,TRBJ2-7,TGTGCCAGCAGGCTCAGGGGCGGCGAGCAGTACTTC,CASRLRGGEQYF
.,.,TRBV7-9,TRBJ2-2,TGTGCCAGCAGCTTCGGACTGAACACCGGGGAGCTGTTTTTT,CASSFGLNTGELFF
TRBD1,.,TRBV11-3,TRBJ1-1,TGTGCCAGCAGCAGAACGACAGGGGGAAAGAACACTGAAGCTTTCTTT,CASSRTTGGKNTEAFF
.,.,TRBV28,TRBJ1-5,TGTGCCAGCAGTGTCCCTGGGGCCTCGGTCTATAGCAATCAGCCCCAGCATTTT,CASSVPGASVYSNQPQHF
TRBD2,.,TRBV20-1,TRBJ2-2,TGCAGTGCTAGTACTAGCGGGGTCGGGGAGCTGTTTTTT,CSASTSGVGELFF
.,.,TRBV5-5,TRBJ2-7,TGTGCCAGCAGCTTAATAGCCGGGGTGACCTACGAGCAGTACTTC,CASSLIAGVTYEQYF
TRBD1,many,TRBV9,TRBJ1-2,TGTGCCAGCAGCCACCGGATTGACAGGGGGCGTGACTATGGCTACACCTTC,CASSHRIDRGRDYGYTF
TRBD1,.,TRBV5-4,TRBJ1-2,TGTGCCAGCAGCATAAGAACAGGGGGTTATGGCTACACCTTC,CASSIRTGGYGYTF
TRBD1,.,TRBV18,TRBJ2-1,TGTGCCAGCTCACCACCCAAGACAGGGTCTAGCAATGAGCAGTTCTTC,CASSPPKTGSSNEQFF
.,.,TRBV14,TRBJ1-2,TGTGCCAGCAGCCAAAGCGCCCTGAGAGCTAACTATGGCTACACCTTC,CASSQSALRANYGYTF
.,.,TRBV9,TRBJ2-7,TGTGCCAGCAGCGTAGACAGTTCCTACGAGCAGTACTTC,CASSVDSSYEQYF
TRBD1,.,TRBV11-2,TRBJ1-2,TGTGCCAGCAGCTTAGGAGGCAGGGGGCAGGGTGGCTACACCTTC,CASSLGGRGQGGYTF
.,.,TRBV10-3,TRBJ2-1,TGTGCCCCCCAGGGGAGCTCCTACAATGAGCAGTTCTTC,CAPQGSSYNEQFF
.,.,TRBV28,TRBJ1-5,TGTGCCAGTATGCGGGGGGACAATCAGCCCCAGCATTTT,CASMRGDNQPQHF
.,.,TRBV5-1,TRBJ2-5,TGCGCCAGCAGCTTGGACGTAGTACCGCAAGAGACCCAGTACTTC,CASSLDVVPQETQYF
TRBD2,.,TRBV28,TRBJ2-7,TGTGCCAGCAGTCCGACGAACGCCGCCCCAAGGACTAGCGGTTCCTACGAGCAGTACTTC,CASSPTNAAPRTSGSYEQYF
TRBD1,.,TRBV5-1,TRBJ1-1,TGCGCCAGCAGCTCAGGGGGCGCGAGGAACACTGAAGCTTTCTTT,CASSSGGARNTEAFF
.,.,TRBV6-6,TRBJ2-7,TGTGCCAGCAGTTCAAACAGGGTCTCCTACGAGCAGTACTTC,CASSSNRVSYEQYF
TRBD1,.,TRBV7-9,TRBJ2-2,TGTGCCAGCAGGAGCCGACAGGGTTTAGCCGGGGAGCTGTTTTTT,CASRSRQGLAGELFF
.,.,TRBV29-1,TRBJ1-3,TGCAGCGTTCGAAAGGACGCGGGGGGCGGAAACACCATATATTTT,CSVRKDAGGGNTIYF
.,.,TRBV7-2,TRBJ1-1,TGTGCCAGCAGCTTAGCCTTACAGCGGGCTTTCTTT,CASSLALQRAFF
TRBD1,.,TRBV24-1,TRBJ2-7,TGTGCCACCAGTGACCCCGACAGGGCCGAGCAGTACTTC,CATSDPDRAEQYF
TRBD1,.,TRBV18,TRBJ2-2,TGTGCCAGCTCACCCTCGCCTCCGGGACAGGAAGTCACCGGGGAGCTGTTTTTT,CASSPSPPGQEVTGELFF
.,many,TRBV4-1,TRBJ2-7,TGCGCCAGCAGCCAAGCCCCCCCCTATGGCGGGGAATTCTACGAGCAGTACTTC,CASSQAPPYGGEFYEQYF
.,.,TRBV4-2,TRBJ2-3,TGTGCCAGCAGCCAAGAGCTGGCCGCCCCAGATACGCAGTATTTT,CASSQELAAPDTQYF
TRBD1,once,TRBV2,TRBJ1-5,TGTGCCAGCAGTGATCGGACAGGGGGCAATCAGCCCCAGCATTTT,CASSDRTGGNQPQHF
TRBD2,many,TRBV5-1,TRBJ2-1,TGCGCCAGCAGCTTGGACGGGAGGGATAATGAGCAGTTCTTC,CASSLDGRDNEQFF
TRBD1,.,TRBV7-9,TRBJ1-4,TGTGCCAGCAGCGCACCACTCCCGACAGGGGGGGACACTAATGAAAAACTGTTTTTT,CASSAPLPTGGDTNEKLFF
.,once,TRBV5-1,TRBJ2-7,TGCGCCAGCAGCCCGAAGACAGGTCCCTACGAGCAGTACTTC,CASSPKTGPYEQYF
.,few,TRBV29-1,TRBJ1-5,TGCAGCGTTGGAGATGGGGCAGGGCAGCCCCAGCATTTT,CSVGDGAGQPQHF
TRBD2,once,TRBV11-1,TRBJ2-1,TGTGCCAGCAGCCCACTAGCGGGGGGTTACAATGAGCAGTTCTTC,CASSPLAGGYNEQFF
.,.,TRBV19,TRBJ2-3,TGTGCCAGTAGTTGGCGGGGTAGCACAGATACGCAGTATTTT,CASSWRGSTDTQYF
TRBD2,.,TRBV18,TRBJ2-7,TGTGCCAGCTCCCCGGCGGGGGCCTACGAGCAGTACTTC,CASSPAGAYEQYF
.,.,TRBV11-2,TRBJ1-1,TGTGCCAGCAGCCTATTACAGGGTCTGAAAATGAACACTGAAGCTTTCTTT,CASSLLQGLKMNTEAFF
.,.,TRBV5-1,TRBJ2-5,TGCGCCAGCAGCCCCGGGGGAGTAGGAGAGACCCAGTACTTC,CASSPGGVGETQYF
.,.,TRBV9,TRBJ2-7,TGTGCCAGCAGCGTAGGCCCTAGCGCGTACGAGCAGTACTTC,CASSVGPSAYEQYF
.,.,TRBV11-2,TRBJ1-5,TGTGCCAGCAGCTTAGCGGAGACTGTCAATCAGCCCCAGCATTTT,CASSLAETVNQPQHF